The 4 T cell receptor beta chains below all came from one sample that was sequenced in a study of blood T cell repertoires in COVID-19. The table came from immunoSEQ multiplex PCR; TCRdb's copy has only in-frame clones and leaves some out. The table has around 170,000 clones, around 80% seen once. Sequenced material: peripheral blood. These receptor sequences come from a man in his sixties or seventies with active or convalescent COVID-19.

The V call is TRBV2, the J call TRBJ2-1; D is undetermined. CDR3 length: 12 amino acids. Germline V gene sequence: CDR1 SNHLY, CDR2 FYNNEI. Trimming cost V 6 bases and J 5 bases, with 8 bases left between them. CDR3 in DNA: TGTGCCAGCAGCCCGAACAACAATGAGCAGTTCTTC. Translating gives CASSPNNNEQFF.

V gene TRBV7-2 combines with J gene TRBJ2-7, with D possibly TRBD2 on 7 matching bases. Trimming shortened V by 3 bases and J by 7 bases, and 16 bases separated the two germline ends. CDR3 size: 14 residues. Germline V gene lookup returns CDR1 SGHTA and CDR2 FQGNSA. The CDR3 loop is CASSFFGGQGEQYF. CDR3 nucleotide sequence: TGTGCCAGCAGCTTTTTCGGGGGGCAGGGTGAGCAGTACTTC.

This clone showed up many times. CDR3 sequence reads: CASSSGGSPNSPLHF. The CDR3 nucleotides read TGTGCCAGCTCATCAGGGGGCAGCCCTAATTCACCCCTCCACTTT. The J gene is TRBJ1-6, the V gene TRBV18; 8 bases agree with TRBD1. V lost 5 bases, J lost 6 bases, and 6 bases stayed unmatched. Germline CDR1 is KGHSH and CDR2 is LQKENI. The CDR3 loop spans 15 amino acids.

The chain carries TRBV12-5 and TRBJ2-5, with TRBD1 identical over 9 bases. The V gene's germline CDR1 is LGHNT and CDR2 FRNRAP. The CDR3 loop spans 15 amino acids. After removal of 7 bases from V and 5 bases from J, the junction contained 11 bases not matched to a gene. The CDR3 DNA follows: TGTGCTAGTGTGTACGGGACAGGGTCTGTGGAGACCCAGTACTTC. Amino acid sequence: CASVYGTGSVETQYF.